The sequence of this TCR beta chain was determined in a study of cytotoxic CD8 clonotypes in ibrutinib-treated CLL. Overall study context: Among responders, around 24 were partial and 2 complete; after median roughly 66 months, 14 stayed remitted and some 12 progressed. Points from the study as a whole: Having risen at ibrutinib response, clonality had fallen back toward baseline by progression.

Target depth was 1 in 200,000 to 1 in 1 million T cells, about 10x per clonotype. Sequencing used immunoSEQ multiplex PCR; TCRdb keeps in-frame clones, though not all of them. The sample consists of approximately 350,000 clones, about 61% of them appearing once. As to this clone: Its antigen remains unidentified.

The length of the CDR3 is 14 residues. CDR1 LGHNA and CDR2 YSLEER come from the germline V gene. V shed 6 bases and J shed 4 bases, with 15 bases lying between them. Libraries of TCR beta were made from 1.5 to 2.5 micrograms of genomic DNA that came from cryopreserved PBMCs. The gene calls are TRBV4-3 and TRBJ1-2; no definite D call. Sequenced here: PBMCs, sampled after 36 months of ibrutinib treatment. The clonotype was recovered from a human donor with chronic lymphocytic leukemia. The DNA of the CDR3 is TGCGCCAGCAGAAACTTCCAGGTCGGCTATGGCTACACCTTC. Translation gives CASRNFQVGYGYTF.